The 27 T cell receptor beta chains given below trace back to one sample, sequenced in a study of blood T cell repertoires in COVID-19. Produced via immunoSEQ multiplex PCR; TCRdb's table is partial and in-frame only. The sample contains some 14,000 clones, over 75% of which appear only once. The material sequenced was peripheral blood. These receptors were taken from a man in his forties or fifties with active COVID-19.

This rearrangement joins TRBV9 to TRBJ2-1; 9 bases align to TRBD2. This CDR3 has 17 residues. Germline-derived CDR1 and CDR2 are SGDLS and YYNGEE. The J segment lost 4 bases and the V segment lost 0 bases, leaving 8 bases of the junction unmatched. CDR3: CASSVAILAGPYNEQFF. The DNA of the CDR3 is TGTGCCAGCAGCGTAGCAATCCTAGCGGGACCTTACAATGAGCAGTTCTTC.

The V gene is TRBV21-1, the J gene TRBJ2-3; TRBD2, the table's D call, was not compared with the DNA. TRBV21-1 is labeled a pseudogene. The CDR3 is 18 residues long. CDR3 region: CASSKAYRLDRLADTQYF. The CDR3 nucleotides are TGTGCCAGCAGCAAAGCATACAGACTAGATAGGCTCGCAGATACGCAGTATTTT.

This chain uses TRBV5-1 with TRBJ2-3; 7 bases match TRBD1. The ends lost 5 bases at V and 0 bases at J; junction bases unmatched: 6. Germline loops: CDR1 SGHRS, CDR2 YFSETQ. The CDR3 length is 15 residues. The DNA for the CDR3 is TGCGCCAGCAGTCTTCAACAGGGGAGCACAGATACGCAGTATTTT. It yields the protein CASSLQQGSTDTQYF.

This chain links TRBV27 with TRBJ2-1; 8 bases map to TRBD2. Germline trimming cut 0 bases from V and 6 bases from J; bases unmatched to any gene: 13. From germline, CDR1 is MNHEY and CDR2 SMNVEV (reference sequence). The CDR3 length is 18 residues. The CDR3 is CASSLSSLRAGVGNEQFF. CDR3 coding DNA: TGTGCCAGCAGTTTATCGTCTCTGAGAGCGGGAGTGGGCAATGAGCAGTTCTTC.

The chain is built from TRBV5-1 and TRBJ1-1; no reliable D call. Trimming took 2 bases from V and 7 from J, leaving 15 bases between them. This CDR3 has 14 residues. The germline gives CDR1 SGHRS, CDR2 YFSETQ. In DNA form, the CDR3 reads TGCGCCAGCAGCTTTACTGGTGTGCTTATTGAAGCTTTCTTT. Its protein product is CASSFTGVLIEAFF.

This clone was recorded only once. J is TRBJ2-1 and V is TRBV6-4, with TRBD1 as a possible D gene (6 bases). The CDR3 totals 16 residues. The V gene lost 3 bases and the J gene lost 0 bases, with 12 bases spanning the gap. Germline CDR1 and CDR2: MRHNA and SNTAGT. The DNA for the CDR3 is TGTGCCAGCAGTGATCGACAGGTTAGCTCCTACAATGAGCAGTTCTTC. Translating it yields CASSDRQVSSYNEQFF.

This rearrangement joins TRBV19 to TRBJ2-7, with 7 bases aligning to TRBD1. Germline-derived CDR1 and CDR2 are LNHDA and SQIVND (reference sequence). The CDR3 has 14 residues. V shed 2 bases, J shed 3 bases, and the junction held 4 bases outside the gene matches. The CDR3 nucleotides are TGTGCCAGTAGTATACTTTACAGGGGCTACGAGCAGTACTTC. It is translated as CASSILYRGYEQYF.

This sequence joins TRBV7-9 and TRBJ1-1; D is unclear. Trimming took off 5 bases at V and 3 bases at J, with 13 bases between the two ends. CDR1 is SEHNR, CDR2 FQNEAQ, per germline (reference sequence). This CDR3 is built from 14 residues. Here the CDR3 DNA reads TGTGCCAGCAGCAACATCGGGAGCTACACTGAAGCTTTCTTT. Translating it yields CASSNIGSYTEAFF. Variable domain in full (rest from reference TRBV7-9 and TRBJ1-1): DTGVSQNPRHKITKRGQNVTFRCDPISEHNRLYWYRQTLGQGPEFLTYFQNEAQLEKSRLLSDRFSAERPKGSFSTLEIQRTEQGDSAMYLCASSNIGSYTEAFFGQGTRLTVV.

This chain links TRBV7-2 with TRBJ2-5, with TRBD1 matching over 7 bases. CDR3 length equals 13 residues. Germline CDR1 SGHTA, CDR2 FQGNSA. V lost 3 bases, J lost 5 bases, and 3 bases stayed unmatched. The CDR3 protein is CASSFQGVETQYF. DNA for the CDR3: TGTGCCAGCAGCTTTCAGGGGGTCGAGACCCAGTACTTC. The variable domain in full, completed from reference TRBV7-2 and TRBJ2-5, reads GAGVSQSPSNKVTEKGKDVELRCDPISGHTALYWYRQSLGQGLEFLIYFQGNSAPDKSGLPSDRFSAERTGGSVSTLTIQRTQQEDSAVYLCASSFQGVETQYFGPGTRLLVL.

The chain has TRBV7-9 and TRBJ2-1, with 7 bases lining up with TRBD2. Germline CDR1 reads SEHNR; CDR2 reads FQNEAQ (reference sequence). The V segment lost 1 base and the J segment 2 bases; nucleotides outside the gene matches: 8. CDR3 size: 17 residues. The CDR3 reads CASSLERGSGPYNEQFF. The CDR3 DNA follows: TGTGCCAGCAGCTTAGAACGCGGGAGCGGACCCTACAATGAGCAGTTCTTC.

V and J are TRBV5-4 and TRBJ2-2; the D gene is possibly TRBD2 (6 bases). Germline CDR1 reads SGHNT; CDR2 reads YYREEE (reference sequence). Trimming took 2 bases from V and 6 from J, leaving 14 bases between them. This CDR3 has 15 residues. The CDR3 here is CASSLTGGQAGELFF. CDR3 bases: TGTGCCAGCAGCTTAACTGGAGGGCAGGCCGGGGAGCTGTTTTTT.

The gene calls are TRBV6-2 or TRBV6-3 and TRBJ2-7; TRBD2 aligns across 9 bases. From germline, CDR1 is MNHEY and CDR2 SVGEGT. The CDR3 length is 16 residues. V was pared by 5 bases and J by 6 bases, with 14 bases of the junction left unmatched. The CDR3 spells CASSLTTSGNPREQYF. The CDR3 DNA is TGTGCCAGCAGTCTCACGACTAGCGGAAACCCTCGCGAGCAGTACTTC.

The V and J genes are TRBV5-1 and TRBJ2-5; D not resolved. The CDR3 is made up of 16 amino acids. V was clipped by 4 bases and J by 3 bases, with 19 bases between them. Germline loops: CDR1 SGHRS, CDR2 YFSETQ. The CDR3 is CASSLNPAGQKETQYF. The CDR3 nucleotides read TGCGCCAGCAGCCTAAACCCGGCTGGGCAGAAAGAGACCCAGTACTTC.

The chain's CDR3 is CASSPWPHLEAFF. As DNA, the CDR3 is TGTGCCAGCAGTCCCTGGCCGCACCTTGAAGCTTTCTTT. The chain carries TRBV7-2 and TRBJ1-1, with D unclear. Trimming took 6 bases from V and 7 from J, leaving 15 bases between them. The CDR3 covers 13 residues. The germline gives CDR1 SGHTA, CDR2 FQGNSA.

This clone was picked up a small number of times. The V call is TRBV19, the J call TRBJ2-1; 9 nucleotides align to TRBD2. CDR1 is LNHDA and CDR2 is SQIVND in the germline V gene (reference sequence). J was trimmed by 14 bases and V by 5 bases; bases with no gene match: 16. CDR3 length: 15 residues. This CDR3 is CASSPRAGGQTGEFF. CDR3 DNA: TGTGCCAGTAGTCCTCGCGCGGGAGGGCAAACTGGGGAGTTCTTC.

The chain couples TRBV13 to TRBJ1-1; TRBD1 is a possible D gene (6 bases). Trimming took off 5 bases at V and 1 base at J, with 8 bases between the two ends. The CDR3 is 13 amino acids. CDR1 is PRHDT and CDR2 is FYEKMQ in the germline V gene (reference sequence). This CDR3 is CASSPGQNTEAFF. DNA for the CDR3: TGTGCCAGCAGCCCGGGACAGAACACTGAAGCTTTCTTT.

The V gene is TRBV24-1, the J gene TRBJ2-1; 12 nucleotides agree with TRBD1. Per the germline V gene, CDR1 is KGHDR and CDR2 is SFDVKD. V lost 4 bases to trimming and J lost 3 bases; unmatched junction nucleotides: 6. This CDR3 region has 17 residues. The CDR3 sequence: CATSETGTGGYYNEQFF. The CDR3 DNA follows: TGTGCCACCAGTGAAACTGGGACAGGGGGCTACTACAATGAGCAGTTCTTC.

The chain carries TRBV7-2 and TRBJ1-2, with TRBD1 matching 8 bases. Germline CDR1 reads SGHTA; CDR2 reads FQGNSA. The CDR3 length is 14 residues. Losses at the gene ends were 2 bases for V and 4 bases for J; bases not matched to a gene: 3. Written as DNA, the CDR3 is TGTGCCAGCAGCTTACGTGGGACAGGCTATGGCTACACCTTC. It encodes CASSLRGTGYGYTF.

A single count supports this clone. V is TRBV19 and J is TRBJ1-1; tentatively, D is TRBD1 (6 bases). V was cut by 3 bases and J by 1 base, with 24 bases left in between. This CDR3 has 19 amino acids. From germline, CDR1 is LNHDA and CDR2 SQIVND (reference sequence). The CDR3 coding sequence is TGTGCCAGTAGTATTTTTGGGGGCAGCAACGGAGACAAGAACACTGAAGCTTTCTTT. It codes for CASSIFGGSNGDKNTEAFF.

CDR3: CASSTQGTGELFF. The CDR3 DNA sequence: TGTGCCAGCTCAACCCAGGGTACCGGGGAGCTGTTTTTT. The V call is TRBV18, the J call TRBJ2-2; tentative D call: TRBD1 (5 bases). V was cut by 5 bases and J by 5 bases, with 9 bases left in between. This CDR3 region has 13 residues. From germline, CDR1 is KGHSH and CDR2 LQKENI.

This rearrangement joins TRBV5-1 to TRBJ1-1; 9 nucleotides agree with TRBD1. This CDR3 has 12 amino acids. V dropped 7 bases and J dropped 7; count of bases not matched to a gene: 5. The germline V gene encodes CDR1 SGHRS and CDR2 YFSETQ. The CDR3 region is CASRGDRDEAFF. The DNA for the CDR3 is TGCGCCAGCCGCGGGGACAGGGATGAAGCTTTCTTT.

This chain joins TRBV5-4 and TRBJ2-3; 7 positions agree with TRBD1. V shed 4 bases, J shed 2 bases, and the junction held 4 bases outside the gene matches. The germline CDR1 and CDR2 sequences are SGHNT and YYREEE (reference sequence). This CDR3 is built from 14 residues. CDR3: CASSGGQSTDTQYF. CDR3 nucleotide sequence: TGTGCCAGCAGCGGGGGACAGTCCACAGATACGCAGTATTTT.

The CDR3 spells CASSPGLAGVMANTGELFF. CDR3 bases: TGCGCCAGCTCGCCGGGACTAGCGGGAGTTATGGCGAACACCGGGGAGCTGTTTTTT. The chain carries TRBV5-1 and TRBJ2-2, with TRBD2 identical over 14 bases. Germline assignment: CDR1 SGHRS and CDR2 YFSETQ. The trim removed 7 bases at V and 0 bases at J, leaving 11 bases unmatched. There are 19 residues in the CDR3.

The chain employs TRBV29-1 and TRBJ2-3, with TRBD2 matching over 7 bases. With V trimmed by 4 bases and J by 1 base, 8 bases remained unmatched. The CDR3 consists of 15 residues. Germline V gene data show CDR1 as SQVTM and CDR2 as ANQGSEA. This CDR3 reads CSVGIPSGRTDTQYF. The CDR3 DNA reads TGCAGCGTTGGAATTCCTAGCGGACGCACAGATACGCAGTATTTT.

CDR3 nucleotide sequence: TGTGCCAGCAGCCAAGGGGGTAATACTGAAGCTTTCTTT. Amino acid sequence: CASSQGGNTEAFF. The chain joins TRBV7-9 to TRBJ1-1, with a weak D call TRBD1 (6 bases). This CDR3 has 13 amino acids. The V end was cut by 5 bases, the J end by 5 bases, with 12 bases between. In germline, CDR1 is SEHNR, CDR2 FQNEAQ (reference sequence).

The chain joins TRBV7-2 to TRBJ1-6, with TRBD1 as a possible D gene (6 bases). This CDR3 has 16 amino acids. The V end lost 3 bases, the J end lost 7 bases, and 16 bases lay between the germline ends. Germline V gene lookup returns CDR1 SGHTA and CDR2 FQGNSA. In nucleotides, the CDR3 is TGTGCCAGCAGCTTCAGGACAGCGGGGTCAAATTCACCCCTCCACTTT. Its protein product is CASSFRTAGSNSPLHF.

Only one count was recorded for this clone. This sequence joins TRBV7-8 and TRBJ1-6, with a weak D call TRBD1 (5 bases). The CDR3 has 15 amino acids. Germline V gene data show CDR1 as SGHVS and CDR2 as FQNEAQ. The V gene lost 5 bases and the J gene lost 4 bases, with 12 bases spanning the gap. CDR3 protein: CASSGRDRYNSPLHF. The CDR3 DNA sequence: TGTGCCAGCAGCGGCAGGGATCGTTATAATTCACCCCTCCACTTT.